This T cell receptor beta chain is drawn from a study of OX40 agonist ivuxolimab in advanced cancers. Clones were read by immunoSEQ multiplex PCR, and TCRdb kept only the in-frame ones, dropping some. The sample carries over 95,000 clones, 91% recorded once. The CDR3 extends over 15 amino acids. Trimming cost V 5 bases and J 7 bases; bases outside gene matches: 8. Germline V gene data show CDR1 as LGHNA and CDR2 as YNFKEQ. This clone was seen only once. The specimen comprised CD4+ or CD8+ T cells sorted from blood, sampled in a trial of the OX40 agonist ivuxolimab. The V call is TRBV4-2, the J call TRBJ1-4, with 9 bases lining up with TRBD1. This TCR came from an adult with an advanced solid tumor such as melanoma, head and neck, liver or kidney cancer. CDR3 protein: CASSTRTGVLEKLFF. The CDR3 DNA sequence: TGTGCCAGCAGCACACGGACAGGGGTTCTTGAAAAACTGTTTTTT.